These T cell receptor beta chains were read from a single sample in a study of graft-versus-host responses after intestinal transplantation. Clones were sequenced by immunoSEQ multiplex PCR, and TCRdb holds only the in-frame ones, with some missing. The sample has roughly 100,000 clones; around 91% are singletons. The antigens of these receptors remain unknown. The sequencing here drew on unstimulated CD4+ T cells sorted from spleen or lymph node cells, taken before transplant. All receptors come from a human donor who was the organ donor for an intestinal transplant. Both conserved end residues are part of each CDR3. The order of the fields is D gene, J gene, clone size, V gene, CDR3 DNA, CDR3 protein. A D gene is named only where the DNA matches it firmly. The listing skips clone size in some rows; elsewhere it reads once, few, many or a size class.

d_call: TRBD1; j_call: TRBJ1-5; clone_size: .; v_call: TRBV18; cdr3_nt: TGTGCCAGCTCACAGCAACAGGGGCGCGACGCTAATCAGCCCCAGCATTTT; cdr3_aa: CASSQQQGRDANQPQHF
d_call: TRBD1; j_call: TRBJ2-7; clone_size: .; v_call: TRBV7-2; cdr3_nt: TGTGCCAGCAGCTTAGCCTCCGGGACAGGGGGGTACGAGCAGTACTTC; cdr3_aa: CASSLASGTGGYEQYF
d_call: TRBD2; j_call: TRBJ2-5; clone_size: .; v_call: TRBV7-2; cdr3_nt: TGTGCCAGCAGCTTGACTAGCGGGGGGGAGACCCAGTACTTC; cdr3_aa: CASSLTSGGETQYF
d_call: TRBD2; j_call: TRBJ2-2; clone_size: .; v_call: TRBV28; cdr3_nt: TGTGCCAGCAGTCCCGTTCAGCGGGGACCGAACACCGGGGAGCTGTTTTTT; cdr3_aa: CASSPVQRGPNTGELFF
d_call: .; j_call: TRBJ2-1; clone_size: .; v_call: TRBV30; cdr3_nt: TGTGCCTGCCGCGGGGGCAACTACAATGAGCAGTTCTTC; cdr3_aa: CACRGGNYNEQFF
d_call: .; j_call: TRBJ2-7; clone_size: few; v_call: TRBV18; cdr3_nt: TGTGCCAGCTCACTACAGGGATACGAGCAGTACTTC; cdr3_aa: CASSLQGYEQYF
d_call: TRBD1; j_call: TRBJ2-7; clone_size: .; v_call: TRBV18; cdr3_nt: TGTGCCAGCTCAACGGGACAGGGACTGAGGGGGGAGCAGTACTTC; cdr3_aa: CASSTGQGLRGEQYF
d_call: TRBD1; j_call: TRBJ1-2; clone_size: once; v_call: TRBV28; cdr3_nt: TGTGCCAGCAGTTCCCGGGACAGCTATGGCTACACCTTC; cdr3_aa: CASSSRDSYGYTF
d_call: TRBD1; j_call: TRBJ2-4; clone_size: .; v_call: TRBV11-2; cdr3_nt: TGTGCCAGCAGCCCTAAAAGACAGGGTAGGGACATTCAGTACTTC; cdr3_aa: CASSPKRQGRDIQYF
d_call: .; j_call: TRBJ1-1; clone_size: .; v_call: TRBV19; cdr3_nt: TGTGCCAGTAGTATACCTACGCTCCAAGCTTTCTTT; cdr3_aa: CASSIPTLQAFF
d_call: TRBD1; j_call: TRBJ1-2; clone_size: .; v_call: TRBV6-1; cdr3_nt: TGTGCCAGCAGTAGAATGGGACAGGAAAGTGGCTACACCTTC; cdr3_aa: CASSRMGQESGYTF
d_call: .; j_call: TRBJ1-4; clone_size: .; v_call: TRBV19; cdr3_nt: TGTGCCAGTAGTATAGGGGGAGCAGCAACTAATGAAAAACTGTTTTTT; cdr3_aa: CASSIGGAATNEKLFF
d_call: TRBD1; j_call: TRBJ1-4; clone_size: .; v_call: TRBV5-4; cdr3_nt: TGTGCCAGCAGCGCCTCCGGGACAGTGGGGCAAAAACTGTTTTTT; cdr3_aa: CASSASGTVGQKLFF
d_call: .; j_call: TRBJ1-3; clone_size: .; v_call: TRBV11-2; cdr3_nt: TGTGCCAGCAGCTTAGGAGTGCAGGTCTCTGGAAACACCATATATTTT; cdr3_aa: CASSLGVQVSGNTIYF
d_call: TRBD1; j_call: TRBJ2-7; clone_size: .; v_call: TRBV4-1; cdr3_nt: TGCGCCAGCAGCCAGGCGACAGGGGGTAAGCACGAGCAGTACTTC; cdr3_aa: CASSQATGGKHEQYF
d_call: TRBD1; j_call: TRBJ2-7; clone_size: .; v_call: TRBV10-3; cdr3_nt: TGTGCCATCAGTGACCCCAGACAGGGGATAAGCTCCTACGAGCAGTACTTC; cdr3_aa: CAISDPRQGISSYEQYF
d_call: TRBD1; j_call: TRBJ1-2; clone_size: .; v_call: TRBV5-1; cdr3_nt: TGCGCCAGCAGCCCCCGGACAGGGTATGGCTACACCTTC; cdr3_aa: CASSPRTGYGYTF
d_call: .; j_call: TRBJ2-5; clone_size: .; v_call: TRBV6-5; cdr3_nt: TGTGCCAGCAGCCGGGGTATAAGCCAAGAGACCCAGTACTTC; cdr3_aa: CASSRGISQETQYF
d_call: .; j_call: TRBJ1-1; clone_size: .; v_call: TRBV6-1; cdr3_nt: TGTGCCAGCAGGGTTGAATCAGGCCTTGAAGCTTTCTTT; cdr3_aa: CASRVESGLEAFF
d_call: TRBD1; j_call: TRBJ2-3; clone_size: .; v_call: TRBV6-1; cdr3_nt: TGTGCCAGCAGTGAAGGGACAGGGCGCACAGATACGCAGTATTTT; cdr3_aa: CASSEGTGRTDTQYF
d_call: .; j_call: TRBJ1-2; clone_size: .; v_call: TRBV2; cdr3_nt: TGTGCCAGCAGTAGACGGGTCGATAACTATGGCTACACCTTC; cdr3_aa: CASSRRVDNYGYTF
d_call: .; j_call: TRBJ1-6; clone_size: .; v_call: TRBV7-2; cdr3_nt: TGTGCCAGCAGCTTAGGTGGACAAAGGTCACTTAATTCACCCCTCCACTTT; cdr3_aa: CASSLGGQRSLNSPLHF
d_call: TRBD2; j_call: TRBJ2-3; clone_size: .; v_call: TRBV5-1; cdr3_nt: TGCGCCAGCAGCTTGACTAGCGGGGGGCGAGCAGATACGCAGTATTTT; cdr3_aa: CASSLTSGGRADTQYF
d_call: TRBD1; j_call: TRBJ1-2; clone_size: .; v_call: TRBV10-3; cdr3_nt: TGTGCCATCAGCGCCGGGACAGGGGGCGCAAGGGGCTACACCTTC; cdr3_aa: CAISAGTGGARGYTF
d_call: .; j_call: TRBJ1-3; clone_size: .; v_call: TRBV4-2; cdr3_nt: TGTGCCAGCAGAAGTGCTACTGGAAACACCATATATTTT; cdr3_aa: CASRSATGNTIYF
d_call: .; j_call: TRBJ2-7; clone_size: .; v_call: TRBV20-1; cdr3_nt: TGCAGTGCTAGCAGGGGTGGGGAGTACTTC; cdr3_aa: CSASRGGEYF
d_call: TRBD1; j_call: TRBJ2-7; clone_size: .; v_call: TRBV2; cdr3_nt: TGTGCCAGCAGTGACCCGGGACAGGGAGGAGAGCAGTACTTC; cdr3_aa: CASSDPGQGGEQYF
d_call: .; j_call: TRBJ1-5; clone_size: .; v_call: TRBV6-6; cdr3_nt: TGTGCCAGCAGTTACTCGAGGCTTAGTCAGCCCCAGCATTTT; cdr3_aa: CASSYSRLSQPQHF
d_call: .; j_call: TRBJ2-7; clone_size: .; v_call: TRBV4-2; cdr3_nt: TGTGCCAGCAGCCAAGCCTCAATCTCCCGCGCTAACGACTACGAGCAGTACTTC; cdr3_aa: CASSQASISRANDYEQYF
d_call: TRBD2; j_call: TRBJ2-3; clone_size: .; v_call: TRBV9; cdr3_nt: TGTGCCAGCAGCCACCTAGCGGCCACAGATACGCAGTATTTT; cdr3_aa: CASSHLAATDTQYF
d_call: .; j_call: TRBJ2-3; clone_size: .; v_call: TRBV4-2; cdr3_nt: TGTACCAGCAGTTATTCTGGCCCGAGCACAGATACGCAGTATTTT; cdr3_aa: CTSSYSGPSTDTQYF
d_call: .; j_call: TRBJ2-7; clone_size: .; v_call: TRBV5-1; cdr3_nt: TGCGCCAGCAGCTTGACGGGCTACGAGCAGTACTTC; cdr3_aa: CASSLTGYEQYF
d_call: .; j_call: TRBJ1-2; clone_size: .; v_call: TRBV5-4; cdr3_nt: TGTGCCAGCACTCTATTGGGCAGGGTGGATTCCACTGGCTACACCTTC; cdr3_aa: CASTLLGRVDSTGYTF
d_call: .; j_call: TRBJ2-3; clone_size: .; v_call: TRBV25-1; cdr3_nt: TGTGCCAGCAGTGAATCGAGGGTGGGGACAGATACGCAGTATTTT; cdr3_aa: CASSESRVGTDTQYF
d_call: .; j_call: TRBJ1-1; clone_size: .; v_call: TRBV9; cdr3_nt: TGTGCCAGCAGCGTAGTCCCGGGAATGAACACTGAAGCTTTCTTT; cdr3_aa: CASSVVPGMNTEAFF
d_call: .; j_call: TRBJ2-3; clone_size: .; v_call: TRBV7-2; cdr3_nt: TGTGCCAGCAGCCCGGTCCCAGATACGCAGTATTTT; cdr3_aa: CASSPVPDTQYF
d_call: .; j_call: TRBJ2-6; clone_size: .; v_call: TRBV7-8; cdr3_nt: TGTGCCAGCAGCTTACTGCAGGGTGTCACTGGGGCCAACGTCCTGACTTTC; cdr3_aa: CASSLLQGVTGANVLTF
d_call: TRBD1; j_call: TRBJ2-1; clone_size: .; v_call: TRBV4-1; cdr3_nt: TGCGCCAGCAGCCAAGTGAAGGGGGCCCAATACAATGAGCAGTTCTTC; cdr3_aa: CASSQVKGAQYNEQFF
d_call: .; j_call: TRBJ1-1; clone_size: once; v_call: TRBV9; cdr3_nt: TGTGCCAGCAGCGTAGGAGGTAGCACTGAAGCTTTCTTT; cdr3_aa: CASSVGGSTEAFF
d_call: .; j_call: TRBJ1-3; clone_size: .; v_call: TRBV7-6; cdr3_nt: TGTGCCAGCAGCTCGGGACATAGCTCTGGAAACACCATATATTTT; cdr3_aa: CASSSGHSSGNTIYF
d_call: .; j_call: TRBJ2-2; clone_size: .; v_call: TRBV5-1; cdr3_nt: TGCGCCAGCAGCATCACACAAGCGAACACCGGGGAGCTGTTTTTT; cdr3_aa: CASSITQANTGELFF
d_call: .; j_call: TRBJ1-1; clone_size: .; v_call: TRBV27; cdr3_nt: TGTGCCAGCAGCACAGGGCGAAACACTGAAGCTTTCTTT; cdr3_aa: CASSTGRNTEAFF
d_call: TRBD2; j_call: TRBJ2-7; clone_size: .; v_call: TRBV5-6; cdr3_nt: TGTGCCAGCAGCTTGGTGGGACTAGCCAACGAGCAGTACTTC; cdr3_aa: CASSLVGLANEQYF
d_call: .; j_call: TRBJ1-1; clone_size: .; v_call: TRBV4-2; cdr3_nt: TGTGCCAGCAGCCAAGCTTGGGGGGACACTGAAGCTTTCTTT; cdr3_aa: CASSQAWGDTEAFF
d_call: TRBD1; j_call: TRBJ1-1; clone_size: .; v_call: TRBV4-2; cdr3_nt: TGTGCCAGCAGCCAAACGGACAGGGGAGGCACTGAAGCTTTCTTT; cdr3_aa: CASSQTDRGGTEAFF
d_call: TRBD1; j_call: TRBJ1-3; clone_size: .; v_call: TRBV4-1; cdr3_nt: TGCGCCAGCAGCCAATTGTTCGGGAGGGGGCCATCTGGAAACACCATATATTTT; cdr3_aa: CASSQLFGRGPSGNTIYF
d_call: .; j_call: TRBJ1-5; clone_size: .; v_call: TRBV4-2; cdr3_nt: TGTGCCAGCAGCCCCACAGGGTCCAATCAGCCCCAGCATTTT; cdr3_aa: CASSPTGSNQPQHF
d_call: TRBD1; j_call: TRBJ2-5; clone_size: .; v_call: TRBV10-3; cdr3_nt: TGTGCCATCCGGGCGGGACAGGGGAAGGAGACCCAGTACTTC; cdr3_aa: CAIRAGQGKETQYF
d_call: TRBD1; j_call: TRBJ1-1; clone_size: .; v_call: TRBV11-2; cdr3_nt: TGTGCCAGCAGCTCCAGACAGGGTGCCACTGAAGCTTTCTTT; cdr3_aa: CASSSRQGATEAFF
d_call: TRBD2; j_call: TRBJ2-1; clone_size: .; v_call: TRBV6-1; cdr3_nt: TGTGCCAGCAGTGAGAATAGCGGGTCCTACAATGAGCAGTTCTTC; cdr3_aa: CASSENSGSYNEQFF
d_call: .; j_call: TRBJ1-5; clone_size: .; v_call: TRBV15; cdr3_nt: TGTGCCACCAGCAGAGATAAACAGCTCGGGAGTCCCCAGCATTTT; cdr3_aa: CATSRDKQLGSPQHF
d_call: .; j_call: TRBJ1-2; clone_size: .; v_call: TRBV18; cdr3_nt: TGTGCCAGCTCACCACGGGAGGACCCCTATGGCTACACCTTC; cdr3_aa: CASSPREDPYGYTF
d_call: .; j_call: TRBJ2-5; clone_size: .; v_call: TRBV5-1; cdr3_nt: TGCGCCAGCAGCTCCTTAGCGCGGACCCCACGGGAGACCCAGTACTTC; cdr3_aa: CASSSLARTPRETQYF
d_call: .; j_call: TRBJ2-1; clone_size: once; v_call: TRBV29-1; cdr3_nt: TGCAGCGTCATCTCCTACAATGAGCAGTTCTTC; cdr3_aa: CSVISYNEQFF
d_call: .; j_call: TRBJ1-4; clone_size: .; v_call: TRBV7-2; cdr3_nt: TGTGCCAGCAGCCCCCGGGTGGGTGAAAAACTGTTTTTT; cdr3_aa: CASSPRVGEKLFF
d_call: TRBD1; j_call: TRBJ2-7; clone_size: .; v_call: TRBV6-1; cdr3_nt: TGTGCCAGCAGTGAAGCAGGGACAGCCTACGAGCAGTACTTC; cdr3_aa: CASSEAGTAYEQYF
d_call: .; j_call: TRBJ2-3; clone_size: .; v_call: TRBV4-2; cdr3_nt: TGTGCCAGCAGCCAAGAAAACAGGGGCACAGATACGCAGTATTTT; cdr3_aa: CASSQENRGTDTQYF
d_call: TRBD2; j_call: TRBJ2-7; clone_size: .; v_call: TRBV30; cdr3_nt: TGTGCCTGGAGTGCGGGACTAGCGGGGCCGTCCTACGAGCAGTACTTC; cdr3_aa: CAWSAGLAGPSYEQYF
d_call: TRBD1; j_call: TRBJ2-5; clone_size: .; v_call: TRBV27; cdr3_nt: TGTGCCAGCAGCGCCGGGACAGGGCGTCAAGAGACCCAGTACTTC; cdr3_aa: CASSAGTGRQETQYF